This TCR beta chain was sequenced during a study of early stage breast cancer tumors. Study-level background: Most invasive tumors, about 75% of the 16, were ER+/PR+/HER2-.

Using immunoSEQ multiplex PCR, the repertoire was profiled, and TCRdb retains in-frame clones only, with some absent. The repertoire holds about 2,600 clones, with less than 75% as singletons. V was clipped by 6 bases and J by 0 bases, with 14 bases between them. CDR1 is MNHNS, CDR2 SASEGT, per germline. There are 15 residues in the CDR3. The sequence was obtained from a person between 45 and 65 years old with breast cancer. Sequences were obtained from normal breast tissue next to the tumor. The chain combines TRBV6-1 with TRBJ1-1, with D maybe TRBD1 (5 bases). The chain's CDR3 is CASRETAGVNTEAFF. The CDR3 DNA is TGTGCCAGCAGAGAAACGGCGGGGGTGAACACTGAAGCTTTCTTT.